The 18 T cell receptor beta chains given below trace back to one sample, sequenced in a study of low-dose radiotherapy and immunotherapy resistance in tumors. TRAV and TRBV primers primed cDNA for both TCRalpha and TCRbeta. Amplification, which lasted 20 to 25 PCR cycles, used a constant-region primer and V-primer adapter to amplify TCRs. TCRdb passed the reads through MiXCR, listing each CDR3 protein once. Of 13,000 to 15,000 distinct CDR3 sequences in the sample, more than 60% were seen once. The receptors shown here come from a human donor with advanced metastatic prostate, ovarian, gallbladder or colorectal cancer (not recorded which). This table probably holds off-target reads from a library built for another chain.

This clonotype was picked up a small number of times. The CDR3: CASTPGGLRGTQYF. Written as DNA, the CDR3 is TGTGCCAGCACCCCTGGGGGCCTACGGGGGACCCAGTACTTC. The J gene is TRBJ2-5, the V gene TRBV2; possible D gene TRBD1, 6 bases. This CDR3 contains 14 residues. V shed 7 bases and J shed 7 bases, with 19 bases lying between them. Per the germline V gene, CDR1 is SNHLY and CDR2 is FYNNEI.

The J gene is TRBJ2-3, the V gene TRBV11-2; D is uncertain. V dropped 1 base and J dropped 0 bases, with 8 bases sitting between them. The CDR3 is 15 amino acids. Germline values: CDR1 SGHAT, CDR2 FQNNGV. The CDR3: CASSLGPDSTDTQYF. CDR3 DNA sequence: TGTGCCAGCAGCTTAGGTCCGGACAGCACAGATACGCAGTATTTT. The variable domain in full, completed from reference TRBV11-2 and TRBJ2-3, reads EAGVAQSPRYKIIEKRQSVAFWCNPISGHATLYWYQQILGQGPKLLIQFQNNGVVDDSQLPKDRFSAERLKGVDSTLKIQPAKLEDSAVYLCASSLGPDSTDTQYFGPGTRLTVL.

The rearrangement links TRBV9 to TRBJ1-4; 11 bases line up with TRBD1. Germline V gives CDR1 SGDLS, CDR2 YYNGEE. The trim removed 0 bases at V and 4 bases at J, leaving 2 bases unmatched. The CDR3 runs 16 residues. The CDR3 region has the DNA TGTGCCAGCAGCGTAGAGGGGACAGGGGGTAATGAAAAACTGTTTTTT. Protein product: CASSVEGTGGNEKLFF.

This sequence joins TRBV25-1 and TRBJ1-1, with a weak D call TRBD1 (5 bases). The germline V gene has CDR1 MGHDK and CDR2 SYGVNS. V shed 4 bases and J shed 1 base, with 13 bases lying between them. This CDR3 comprises 15 residues. CDR3 in DNA: TGTGCCAGCAGTGGGTACTTTGGGGCGAACACTGAAGCTTTCTTT. This codes for CASSGYFGANTEAFF. Full variable domain (outside the CDR3, taken from reference TRBV25-1 and TRBJ1-1): EADIYQTPRYLVIGTGKKITLECSQTMGHDKMYWYQQDPGMELHLIHYSYGVNSTEKGDLSSESTVSRIRTEHFPLTLESARPSHTSQYLCASSGYFGANTEAFFGQGTRLTVV.

As concerns this clonotype: No conserved phenylalanine or tryptophan ends this CDR3, so it is likely a read error. No DNA is shown, since the ends of the CDR3 on it are uncertain; the CDR3 is the one TCRdb lists. The chain has TRBV21-1 and TRBJ2-3; TRBD1 is taken as the D call from the table, unchecked against the DNA. TRBV21-1 is marked as a pseudogene. The CDR3 adds up to 12 amino acids, both ends counted. The chain's CDR3 is CASSKEGGTAVG.

The gene calls are TRBV5-1 and TRBJ2-3; 9 positions agree with TRBD2. Germline V gives CDR1 SGHRS, CDR2 YFSETQ. The V and J ends lost 7 bases and 2 bases, in that order; junction bases with no gene match: 11. This CDR3 has 16 amino acids. CDR3 region: CASGGSSGKNTDTQYF. CDR3 nucleotides: TGCGCCAGCGGGGGGTCTAGCGGGAAGAACACAGATACGCAGTATTTT.

The rearrangement links TRBV5-4 to TRBJ1-6, with TRBD1 identical over 7 bases. This CDR3 comprises 14 residues. Germline lookup yields CDR1 SGHNT and CDR2 YYREEE (reference sequence). Trimming took 2 bases from V and 7 from J; bases not matched to a gene: 3. CDR3 sequence reads: CASSFNRGNSPLHF. In DNA, the CDR3 is TGTGCCAGCAGCTTTAACAGGGGCAATTCACCCCTCCACTTT. Supplemented by reference TRBV5-4 and TRBJ1-6, the full variable domain reads ETGVTQSPTHLIKTRGQQVTLRCSSQSGHNTVSWYQQALGQGPQFIFQYYREEENGRGNFPPRFSGLQFPNYSSELNVNALELDDSALYLCASSFNRGNSPLHFGNGTRLTVT.

The rearrangement uses TRBV27 and TRBJ2-2; D is possibly TRBD1 (7 bases). Per germline, CDR1 MNHEY and CDR2 SMNVEV (reference sequence). CDR3 size: 17 residues. V lost 8 bases and J lost 2, with 21 bases in between. The CDR3 DNA is TGTGCCAGCGGTCCAGCCGCGGGACAGATAAACACCGGGGAGCTGTTTTTT. Translation gives CASGPAAGQINTGELFF.

V usage is TRBV2 and J usage is TRBJ1-5; no clear D. The CDR3 consists of 14 residues. The ends were cut back, 1 base at V and 2 bases at J, with 6 bases in the middle. The germline CDR1 and CDR2 sequences are SNHLY and FYNNEI. The CDR3 loop is CASSEGLGNQPQHF. CDR3 nucleotide sequence: TGTGCCAGCAGTGAAGGCCTAGGCAATCAGCCCCAGCATTTT.

The rearrangement uses TRBV20-1 and TRBJ2-7; 9 nucleotides line up with TRBD2. The CDR3 extends over 12 amino acids. Germline values: CDR1 DFQATT, CDR2 SNEGSKA (reference sequence). V gave up 4 bases and J gave up 7 bases; unmatched junction bases: 5. CDR3 residues: CSAMRGGYEQYF. DNA of the CDR3: TGCAGTGCTATGCGGGGGGGGTATGAGCAGTACTTC.

The V and J genes are TRBV2 and TRBJ1-6; D is uncertain. Between the trimmed V and J ends, which lost 5 bases and 0 bases, there was a span of 11 bases. Germline V gene data show CDR1 as SNHLY and CDR2 as FYNNEI. The CDR3 totals 16 residues. This chain's CDR3 is CASSPRGSSYNSPLHF. CDR3 nucleotide sequence: TGTGCCAGCAGTCCACGCGGGAGCTCCTATAATTCACCCCTCCACTTT.

Written as DNA, the CDR3 is TGTGCCAGCAGTCACGAACCACCAATACTAAGACTAGCGGGGGGTCCTAACCCGGGGAATGAGCAGTTCTTC. Its translation is CASSHEPPILRLAGGPNPGNEQFF. This sequence joins TRBV21-1 and TRBJ2-1; the table's D call TRBD2 went unverified against the DNA. TRBV21-1 is given as a pseudogene. The CDR3 is 24 residues long.

The genes are TRBV20-1 and TRBJ2-5; 9 bases are a match to TRBD1. Germline CDR1 and CDR2: DFQATT and SNEGSKA (reference sequence). V lost 0 bases and J lost 5; bases outside the gene matches: 7. This CDR3 contains 15 residues. DNA for the CDR3: TGCAGTGCTAGAGATCTACAGGGGGCCATGGAGACCCAGTACTTC. Translating gives CSARDLQGAMETQYF.

This clonotype was seen more than once but under ten times. The V call is TRBV2, the J call TRBJ2-5; 14 bases line up with TRBD2. The germline CDR1 and CDR2 sequences are SNHLY and FYNNEI. The CDR3 is made up of 15 amino acids. V lost 6 bases and J lost 2; bases outside the gene matches: 2. This CDR3 reads CASSGLAGGQETQYF. In DNA, the CDR3 is TGTGCCAGCAGCGGACTAGCGGGGGGACAAGAGACCCAGTACTTC.

V and J are TRBV2 and TRBJ2-1; D may be TRBD1 or TRBD2 (6 bases each). Trimming removed 6 bases from V and 6 bases from J, with 21 bases in between. The germline V gene has CDR1 SNHLY and CDR2 FYNNEI. This CDR3 region has 16 residues. The DNA of the CDR3 is TGTGCCAGCAGGGGGGCCTGGGGGGCTAGCATCAATGAGCAGTTCTTC. Translation: CASRGAWGASINEQFF. The variable domain in full, completed from reference TRBV2 and TRBJ2-1, reads EPEVTQTPSHQVTQMGQEVILRCVPISNHLYFYWYRQILGQKVEFLVSFYNNEISEKSEIFDDQFSVERPDGSNFTLKIRSTKLEDSAMYFCASRGAWGASINEQFFGPGTRLTVL.

This clonotype was seen just once. The chain links TRBV5-1 to TRBJ2-7; 7 bases align to TRBD1. J gave up 4 bases and V 0 bases, and 4 bases lay outside the gene matches. CDR3 size: 14 residues. The V gene's germline CDR1 is SGHRS and CDR2 YFSETQ. CDR3 protein: CASSLGDRTYEQYF. The CDR3 DNA reads TGCGCCAGCAGCTTGGGGGACAGAACGTACGAGCAGTACTTC.

The table lists this clonotype with a few counts. V usage is TRBV5-6 and J usage is TRBJ2-1, with 7 bases identical to TRBD2. The V and J ends lost 2 bases and 9 bases, in that order; junction bases with no gene match: 8. Germline CDR1 SGHDT, CDR2 YYEEEE. The CDR3 sequence is 14 residues long. This CDR3 is CASSLNQRGGEQFF. CDR3 sequence (DNA): TGTGCCAGCAGCTTAAACCAGCGGGGTGGTGAGCAGTTCTTC.

J is TRBJ1-4 and V is TRBV2; 8 positions match TRBD1. V dropped 4 bases and J dropped 0; count of bases not matched to a gene: 7. Germline lookup yields CDR1 SNHLY and CDR2 FYNNEI. This CDR3 is built from 17 residues. The CDR3 sequence is CASSAGQGNPTNEKLFF. The CDR3 region has the DNA TGTGCCAGCAGTGCCGGACAGGGAAATCCAACTAATGAAAAACTGTTTTTT.